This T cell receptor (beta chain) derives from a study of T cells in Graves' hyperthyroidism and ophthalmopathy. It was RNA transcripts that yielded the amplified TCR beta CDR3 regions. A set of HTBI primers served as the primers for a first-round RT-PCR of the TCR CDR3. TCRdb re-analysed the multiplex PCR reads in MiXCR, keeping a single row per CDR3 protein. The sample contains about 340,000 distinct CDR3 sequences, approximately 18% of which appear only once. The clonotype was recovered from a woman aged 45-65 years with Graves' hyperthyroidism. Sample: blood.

The CDR3 coding sequence is TGTGCCAGCAGTTTAGGCCAGCGTCCCTGGGTTGACTATGGCTACACCTTC. It yields the protein CASSLGQRPWVDYGYTF. The chain carries TRBV12-3 or TRBV12-4 and TRBJ1-2; no clear D gene. Deletions cut 1 base from V and 3 bases from J, with 18 bases between. The CDR3 runs 17 residues.